The present TCR beta chain was sequenced within a study of blood T cells in healthy people across ages. General observations from the study: Diversity estimates drawn from one million T cells were deemed underestimates. Naive and antigen-experienced cells could not be conclusively compared, given unsorted PBMCs.

The authors ran a second PCR of about 6 to 11 cycles using a sample-barcoded 5' primer and a J-beta primer mix. TCRdb independently ran MiXCR on the 5' RACE reads; one entry per CDR3 protein. The sample has 1.2 million to 1.5 million distinct CDR3 sequences, 55% to 75% seen once. Trimming cost V 5 bases and J 6 bases; bases outside gene matches: 9. The CDR3 has 16 residues. The germline V gene encodes CDR1 MNHNY and CDR2 SVGAGI (reference sequence). This clonotype was observed a single time. Its antigen is not known. Sequenced material: blood. This rearrangement joins TRBV6-6 to TRBJ2-3; 12 positions match TRBD2. This receptor was obtained from a man younger than 35 in good health. CDR3 protein: CASSVTSGGSLDTQYF. In DNA, the CDR3 is TGTGCCAGCAGTGTAACTAGCGGGGGGTCCTTGGATACGCAGTATTTT.